These 21 T cell receptor beta chains were sequenced from one sample in a study of glioma-infiltrating T cells after dendritic cell vaccination. Assay used: immunoSEQ multiplex PCR; TCRdb lists only in-frame clones, some missing. The top ten hold under 3% of the sample, which has more than 85,000 clones, around 85% seen once. Material: blood, obtained before dendritic cell vaccination. The receptors were sampled from a human donor with glioblastoma.

The count of this clone is one. This chain joins TRBV5-1 and TRBJ1-1, with D perhaps matching TRBD1 (5 bases). The V and J ends lost 0 bases and 5 bases respectively, with 11 bases between them. Germline V gene data show CDR1 as SGHRS and CDR2 as YFSETQ. This CDR3 region has 14 residues. CDR3: CASSLVGGDTEAFF. The CDR3 DNA reads TGCGCCAGCAGCTTGGTTGGGGGGGATACTGAAGCTTTCTTT.

The chain recombines TRBV9 with TRBJ1-5; 8 nucleotides match TRBD1. Trimming removed 2 bases from V and 5 bases from J; junction bases left unmatched: 3. The CDR3 runs to 14 residues. The germline gives CDR1 SGDLS, CDR2 YYNGEE. Here the CDR3 DNA reads TGTGCCAGCAGCGTCGGACAGGGATATCAGCCCCAGCATTTT. This translates into CASSVGQGYQPQHF.

The chain links TRBV10-3 to TRBJ2-7, with TRBD1 matching over 10 bases. The CDR3 covers 15 residues. The trim removed 6 bases at V and 5 bases at J, leaving 10 bases unmatched. Germline-derived CDR1 and CDR2 are ENHRY and SYGVKD. CDR3 bases: TGTGCCATCAGGGGACAGGGGCGCGCCTCGAACGAGCAGTACTTC. Residues: CAIRGQGRASNEQYF.

CDR3 DNA sequence: TGTGCCAGCTCACCACGGGCAGGGAGGGGCGTCACTGAAGCTTTCTTT. It is translated as CASSPRAGRGVTEAFF. This chain joins TRBV18 and TRBJ1-1; TRBD1 is a possible D gene (5 bases). This CDR3 is 16 amino acids long. V dropped 1 base and J dropped 4 bases, with 16 bases sitting between them. CDR1 is KGHSH, CDR2 LQKENI, per germline.

This chain uses TRBV28 with TRBJ2-5, with D hard to call. The germline V gene has CDR1 MDHEN and CDR2 SYDVKM. V gave up 3 bases and J gave up 7 bases, with 15 bases separating them. The CDR3 length is 14 residues. CDR3 sequence: CASSFLITSGTQYF. DNA of the CDR3: TGTGCCAGCAGTTTTCTGATAACCTCCGGGACCCAGTACTTC.

V gene TRBV7-2 combines with J gene TRBJ1-2; TRBD1 is a possible D gene (6 bases). V shed 2 bases and J shed 6 bases, with 13 bases lying between them. CDR1 is SGHTA, CDR2 FQGNSA, per germline. The CDR3 length is 14 residues. CDR3 loop: CASSLRQEVNGYTF. The CDR3 bases are TGTGCCAGCAGCTTACGACAGGAGGTGAATGGCTACACCTTC.

The J gene is TRBJ2-5, the V gene TRBV6-6, with a possible D match to TRBD1 (5 bases). V gave up 0 bases and J gave up 5 bases, with 13 bases separating them. The CDR3 has 15 amino acids. Germline-derived CDR1 and CDR2 are MNHNY and SVGAGI (reference sequence). The CDR3 bases are TGTGCCAGCAGTTACTCAAGTGGGGCAGTTGAGACCCAGTACTTC. It encodes CASSYSSGAVETQYF.

This clone showed up just once. V gene TRBV19 combines with J gene TRBJ1-2; TRBD1 might be the D (6 bases). The V end was cut by 6 bases, the J end by 2 bases, with 13 bases between. From germline, CDR1 is LNHDA and CDR2 SQIVND (reference sequence). CDR3 length: 14 residues. The CDR3 loop reads CASRLGTLNYGYTF. The CDR3 region has the DNA TGTGCCAGTAGGTTAGGGACATTGAACTATGGCTACACCTTC.

The chain is built from TRBV15 and TRBJ2-3, with 11 nucleotides matching TRBD1. Germline V lookup: CDR1 LNHNV, CDR2 YYDKDF (reference sequence). Trimming at V came to 4 bases and at J to 3 bases, leaving 6 bases not matched to a gene. The CDR3 is made up of 16 amino acids. The CDR3 nucleotides are TGTGCCACCAGCATCCTAGGGACAGGGGGTACAGATACGCAGTATTTT. It is translated as CATSILGTGGTDTQYF.

The chain employs TRBV19 and TRBJ1-1, with D possibly TRBD1 on 5 matching bases. The CDR3 covers 15 residues. The germline CDR1 and CDR2 sequences are LNHDA and SQIVND (reference sequence). V lost 10 bases and J lost 0, with 18 bases in between. CDR3 residues: CATHPDSPLNTEAFF. In nucleotides, the CDR3 is TGTGCCACCCACCCCGACAGCCCACTGAACACTGAAGCTTTCTTT.

The chain couples TRBV7-9 to TRBJ2-7, with 7 positions matching TRBD1. The CDR3 runs 15 residues. V gave up 0 bases and J gave up 4 bases; unmatched junction bases: 6. The germline V gene encodes CDR1 SEHNR and CDR2 FQNEAQ (reference sequence). CDR3 sequence: CASSLATGQIYEQYF. CDR3 bases: TGTGCCAGCAGCTTAGCTACGGGACAGATATACGAGCAGTACTTC.

On this clone: Within the sample, other DNA sequences also encode this same CDR3. The rearrangement uses TRBV7-9 and TRBJ1-5, with D unclear. This CDR3 contains 12 residues. The germline V gene has CDR1 SEHNR and CDR2 FQNEAQ (reference sequence). Trimming removed 5 bases at V and 4 bases at J, with 6 bases between. The CDR3 spells CASSPLNQPQHF. For the CDR3, the DNA is TGTGCCAGCAGCCCCCTAAATCAGCCCCAGCATTTT.

The chain carries TRBV27 and TRBJ2-7; possibly TRBD1 for D (6 bases). This CDR3 spans 13 amino acids. Trimming took 3 bases from V and 2 from J, leaving 8 bases between them. Germline assignment: CDR1 MNHEY and CDR2 SMNVEV (reference sequence). The CDR3 here is CASSFTGTYEQYF. In DNA, the CDR3 is TGTGCCAGCAGTTTTACAGGGACCTACGAGCAGTACTTC.

A note on this clone: The same CDR3 also results from other DNA sequences found in this sample. The V gene is TRBV7-2, the J gene TRBJ1-2, with unresolved D. CDR1 and CDR2 from the germline V gene are SGHTA and FQGNSA. The CDR3 spans 14 residues. V was trimmed by 1 base and J by 0 bases, leaving 6 bases between them. CDR3: CASSLGTANYGYTF. Here the CDR3 DNA reads TGTGCCAGCAGCTTAGGCACAGCTAACTATGGCTACACCTTC.

The chain uses TRBV9 and TRBJ2-3; no definite D call. CDR1 is SGDLS and CDR2 is YYNGEE in the germline V gene. The CDR3 consists of 15 residues. Trimming took 0 bases from V and 2 from J, leaving 10 bases between them. The CDR3 DNA reads TGTGCCAGCAGCGTAGGCGGTCGCTCCACAGATACGCAGTATTTT. This codes for CASSVGGRSTDTQYF.

The chain's CDR3 is CAIPDRSQPQHF. CDR3 DNA sequence: TGTGCCATCCCGGATCGTAGCCAGCCCCAGCATTTT. The genes are TRBV6-5 and TRBJ1-5; D remains ambiguous. CDR1 and CDR2 (germline): MNHEY, SVGAGI. The CDR3 extends over 12 amino acids. Between the trimmed V and J ends, which lost 10 bases and 7 bases, there was a span of 14 bases.

This chain joins TRBV10-3 and TRBJ1-2, with no clear D. This CDR3 contains 15 residues. Germline V gene lookup returns CDR1 ENHRY and CDR2 SYGVKD. V lost 2 bases and J 0 bases, leaving 10 bases between the germline ends. DNA for the CDR3: TGTGCCATCAGTGAGGACCGCGAGGCTAACTATGGCTACACCTTC. Its protein product is CAISEDREANYGYTF.

The chain couples TRBV2 to TRBJ2-5; a weak D match, TRBD2 (6 bases). This CDR3 is 15 amino acids long. V was cut by 3 bases and J by 6 bases, with 17 bases left in between. CDR1 is SNHLY and CDR2 is FYNNEI in the germline V gene. The CDR3 loop is CASSEGTGVVKTQYF. The CDR3 region has the DNA TGTGCCAGCAGTGAGGGGACGGGGGTTGTAAAGACCCAGTACTTC.

The rearrangement links TRBV6-5 to TRBJ1-5; possibly TRBD1 for D (5 bases). Germline V CDR1 and CDR2: MNHEY, SVGAGI. V was pared by 6 bases and J by 6 bases, with 12 bases between. The CDR3 has 13 residues. The chain's CDR3 is CASRKGLSQPQHF. The CDR3 nucleotides are TGTGCCAGCAGGAAGGGGTTGAGTCAGCCCCAGCATTTT.

As for this clone: The identical CDR3 is also encoded by other nucleotide sequences in the sample. The chain recombines TRBV7-3 with TRBJ2-5; 11 nucleotides match TRBD1. J was trimmed by 5 bases and V by 5 bases; bases with no gene match: 7. There are 15 residues in the CDR3. Germline loops: CDR1 SGHTA, CDR2 FQGTGA. The CDR3 region is CASSPGGTGGETQYF. The CDR3 nucleotides are TGTGCCAGCAGCCCGGGAGGGACAGGGGGGGAGACCCAGTACTTC.

The V and J genes are TRBV2 and TRBJ1-4; TRBD1 might be the D (6 bases). There are 16 residues in the CDR3. Germline loops: CDR1 SNHLY, CDR2 FYNNEI. Trimming cost V 2 bases and J 1 base, with 11 bases left between them. The DNA of the CDR3 is TGTGCCAGCAGTGAACGCGGGGGCGAAACTAATGAAAAACTGTTTTTT. Translated: CASSERGGETNEKLFF.